The 7 T cell receptor beta chains in this list originate from one sample, sequenced in a study of CD8 T cells in Susac syndrome. Reverse transcription used roughly 0.45 to 1 ug RNA and random hexamers. TCRdb itself ran the immunoSEQ multiplex PCR reads through MiXCR, one entry per CDR3 protein. The data contain some 100,000 distinct CDR3 sequences, 90% to 98% of them singletons. Input material: CD4+ T cells from PBMCs. The receptor source for this set is a human donor in good health.

J is TRBJ1-1 and V is TRBV12-3 or TRBV12-4; D not certain. The CDR3 is 12 amino acids. The V gene lost 6 bases and the J gene lost 6 bases, with 11 bases spanning the gap. The CDR3 loop reads CASRWALAEAFF. CDR3 bases: TGTGCCAGCAGGTGGGCTTTAGCTGAAGCTTTCTTT.

This chain links TRBV15 with TRBJ1-5, with 8 positions matching TRBD1. This CDR3 is 14 amino acids long. Trimming at V came to 5 bases and at J to 6 bases, leaving 6 bases not matched to a gene. In germline, CDR1 is LNHNV, CDR2 YYDKDF (reference sequence). The CDR3 spells CATSLSGGGQPQHF. The CDR3 bases are TGTGCCACCAGCCTGTCAGGGGGCGGTCAGCCCCAGCATTTT.

The rearrangement joins TRBV20-1 to TRBJ1-2, with D maybe TRBD1 (5 bases). The germline gives CDR1 DFQATT, CDR2 SNEGSKA (reference sequence). V was clipped by 0 bases and J by 2 bases, with 13 bases between them. The CDR3 totals 15 residues. CDR3 protein: CSARDPGRRNYGYTF. CDR3 DNA sequence: TGCAGTGCTAGAGATCCGGGACGCCGAAACTATGGCTACACCTTC.

This rearrangement joins TRBV7-2 to TRBJ2-2; D possibly matches TRBD1 or TRBD2 (5 bases each). The V gene lost 1 base and the J gene lost 5 bases, with 11 bases spanning the gap. The CDR3 runs 15 residues. CDR1 is SGHTA, CDR2 FQGNSA, per germline. CDR3 sequence reads: CASSLGDRETGELFF. CDR3 DNA: TGTGCCAGCAGCTTAGGGGACCGCGAAACCGGGGAGCTGTTTTTT.

This clonotype came up once. The chain links TRBV10-3 to TRBJ2-1; D is ambiguous. This CDR3 has 12 residues. CDR1 is ENHRY and CDR2 is SYGVKD in the germline V gene. The V end was cut by 6 bases, the J end by 6 bases, with 9 bases between. The CDR3 DNA reads TGTGCCATCAGGGGCGGTATCAATGAGCAGTTCTTC. As protein: CAIRGGINEQFF.

J is TRBJ2-7 and V is TRBV20-1, with 7 bases lining up with TRBD2. Germline V gene lookup returns CDR1 DFQATT and CDR2 SNEGSKA (reference sequence). The J segment lost 0 bases and the V segment lost 1 base, leaving 6 bases of the junction unmatched. The CDR3 consists of 15 residues. The CDR3 DNA follows: TGCAGTGCTAGAGCCTCCGAGCGGGGCTCCTACGAGCAGTACTTC. This sequence encodes CSARASERGSYEQYF.

The V call is TRBV30, the J call TRBJ1-4; D perhaps matches TRBD1 (5 bases). Trimming took 0 bases from V and 7 from J, leaving 6 bases between them. Germline lookup yields CDR1 GTSNPN and CDR2 SVGIG (reference sequence). The CDR3 is 12 residues long. CDR3 loop: CAWSVRGEKLFF. CDR3 bases: TGTGCCTGGAGTGTAAGGGGTGAAAAACTGTTTTTT.